Listed below are T cell receptor beta chains from one sample, sequenced in a study of metastatic and nonmetastatic thyroid tumors. TCRdb reprocessed the PCR reads using MiXCR. The sample has roughly 34,000 clones, approximately 16% seen once. Source material: blood. These receptors originate from a male donor with papillary thyroid cancer or a benign thyroid nodule (not recorded which). Some clones in this sample may be carry-over from other donors' samples. CDR3s include the opening cysteine and the closing phenylalanine or tryptophan. The order of the fields is CDR3 length, V gene, D gene, J gene, clone size, CDR3 DNA, CDR3 protein. A D gene is named only where the DNA matches it firmly. Where a row states a size, it is once, few, many or the class of an expanded clone; other rows omit it.

cdr3_length: 11; v_call: TRBV20-1; d_call: -; j_call: TRBJ1-5; clone_size: many; cdr3_nt: TGCAGTGCTAAGTACAATCAGCCCCAGCATTTT; cdr3_aa: CSAKYNQPQHF
cdr3_length: 14; v_call: TRBV6-2/TRBV6-3; d_call: -; j_call: TRBJ1-4; clone_size: many; cdr3_nt: TGTGCCAGCAGTTACGGAGGCAGCACCCGTCTGCTGTTTTTT; cdr3_aa: CASSYGGSTRLLFF
cdr3_length: 13; v_call: TRBV18; d_call: -; j_call: TRBJ1-2; clone_size: many; cdr3_nt: TGTGCCAGCTCACCGACAGACCCCCGAGGCTACACCTTC; cdr3_aa: CASSPTDPRGYTF
cdr3_length: 16; v_call: TRBV18; d_call: -; j_call: TRBJ2-1; clone_size: many; cdr3_nt: TGTGCCAGCTCACCACCGAGCGGTAGGACCTACAATGAGCAGTTCTTC; cdr3_aa: CASSPPSGRTYNEQFF
cdr3_length: 14; v_call: TRBV9; d_call: -; j_call: TRBJ2-4; clone_size: -; cdr3_nt: TGTGCCAGCAGCCCCGTCCTGGACCGAAACATTCAGTACTTC; cdr3_aa: CASSPVLDRNIQYF
cdr3_length: 14; v_call: TRBV10-3; d_call: -; j_call: TRBJ1-5; clone_size: many; cdr3_nt: TGTGCCATCAGTGAGTCCACAGGGTCTCAGCCCCAGCATTTT; cdr3_aa: CAISESTGSQPQHF
cdr3_length: 16; v_call: TRBV27; d_call: -; j_call: TRBJ1-2; clone_size: -; cdr3_nt: TGTGCCAGCAGTCATTACCTCCGGGCGGCCAACTATGGCTACACCTTC; cdr3_aa: CASSHYLRAANYGYTF
cdr3_length: 12; v_call: TRBV20-1; d_call: -; j_call: TRBJ1-2; clone_size: many; cdr3_nt: TGCAGTGCTAGCAGGCCGAACTATGGCTACACCTTC; cdr3_aa: CSASRPNYGYTF
cdr3_length: 14; v_call: TRBV18; d_call: -; j_call: TRBJ2-3; clone_size: once; cdr3_nt: TGTGCCAGCTCACGGACAGTCTACTCCTACGAGCAGTATTTT; cdr3_aa: CASSRTVYSYEQYF
cdr3_length: 16; v_call: TRBV11-1; d_call: -; j_call: TRBJ2-2; clone_size: -; cdr3_nt: TGTGCCAGCAGCTTGCGTGGTGGAGCGAACACCGGGGAGCTGTTTTTT; cdr3_aa: CASSLRGGANTGELFF
cdr3_length: 16; v_call: TRBV5-8; d_call: TRBD2; j_call: TRBJ2-2; clone_size: many; cdr3_nt: TGTGCCAGCAGACCTAGCGGGAGGGCGAACACCGGGGAGCTGTTTTTT; cdr3_aa: CASRPSGRANTGELFF
cdr3_length: 19; v_call: TRBV20-1; d_call: -; j_call: TRBJ1-5; clone_size: -; cdr3_nt: TGCAGTGATCCCCGACCCGGGTCCGGAGGGGTTAGTCGAAATCAGCCCCAGCATTTT; cdr3_aa: CSDPRPGSGGVSRNQPQHF
cdr3_length: 14; v_call: TRBV12-3/TRBV12-4; d_call: TRBD1; j_call: TRBJ1-5; clone_size: many; cdr3_nt: TGTGCCAGCAGCCCCGGACAGGGAGGGCAGCCCCAGCATTTT; cdr3_aa: CASSPGQGGQPQHF